The 24 T cell receptor beta chains below all came from one sample that was sequenced in a study of EBV T-cell therapy then PD-1 blockade in nasopharyngeal carcinoma. The treatment here: AdE1-LMPpoly-expanded autologous EBV-specific T-cell therapy followed by anti-PD-1 nivolumab. Their antigen targets remain unknown. The protocol was immunoSEQ multiplex PCR, while the TCRdb copy is restricted to in-frame clones and leaves out a portion. The sample holds some 20,000 clones; about four fifths are singletons and the top ten take around 30%. The material sequenced was CD8+ T cells from blood, taken at roughly day 35 from a patient whose treatment included autologous EBV-specific T cells and nivolumab. Every receptor here comes from a man aged 40-55 years with nasopharyngeal carcinoma.

The chain employs TRBV5-4 and TRBJ1-1, with D perhaps TRBD1 (6 bases). The ends were cut back, 0 bases at V and 8 bases at J, with 8 bases in the middle. The CDR3 is 12 residues long. The germline gives CDR1 SGHNT, CDR2 YYREEE (reference sequence). The CDR3 loop reads CASSLGGLEAFF. The CDR3 region has the DNA TGTGCCAGCAGCTTGGGGGGGCTGGAAGCTTTCTTT.

Concerning this clone: One end of the junction does not line up with germline, which may come from a read error. V and J are TRBV2 and TRBJ2-3; 8 bases fit TRBD1. This CDR3 spans 12 amino acids. CDR1 and CDR2 (germline): SNHLY, FYNNEI. As DNA, the CDR3 is TGTGCCAGCCCCGCCCATCCGGGACAGGTGGATTTT. Translation: CASPAHPGQVDF.

This clone has a handful of counts. The CDR3 sequence: CASSSYSEDEQYF. The CDR3 DNA sequence: TGTGCCAGCAGCTCCTATTCCGAGGACGAGCAGTACTTC. This chain links TRBV7-8 with TRBJ2-7; no definite D call. CDR1 is SGHVS and CDR2 is FQNEAQ in the germline V gene. V was shortened by 4 bases and J by 5 bases, with 12 bases between the two germline ends. This CDR3 contains 13 residues.

This chain uses TRBV6-6 with TRBJ1-4; maybe TRBD1 (6 bases). Germline V CDR1 and CDR2: MNHNY, SVGAGI (reference sequence). The germline V and J ends were trimmed by 5 bases and 13 bases, with 14 bases remaining between them. The CDR3 is 12 amino acids. This chain's CDR3 is CASSQIQGALFF. The CDR3 DNA reads TGTGCCAGCAGTCAAATACAGGGAGCACTGTTTTTT.

V is TRBV28 and J is TRBJ2-6; D is unclear. Germline V CDR1 and CDR2: MDHEN, SYDVKM. Trimming removed 10 bases at V and 2 bases at J, with 15 bases between. The CDR3 loop spans 15 amino acids. The CDR3 loop is CATHKGNPGANVLTF. The CDR3 DNA sequence: TGTGCCACCCATAAAGGGAATCCTGGGGCCAACGTCCTGACTTTC.

J is TRBJ2-1 and V is TRBV24-1, with D possibly TRBD2 on 6 matching bases. Trimming pared 5 bases from V and 6 bases from J, leaving 13 bases between. Germline CDR1 reads KGHDR; CDR2 reads SFDVKD. The CDR3 extends over 14 amino acids. The DNA for the CDR3 is TGTGCCACCAGTGTCGGCGGAGGGGTCAATGAGCAGTTCTTC. This translates into CATSVGGGVNEQFF.

The chain joins TRBV7-9 to TRBJ1-2; the match to TRBD1 covers 7 bases. The germline V gene encodes CDR1 SEHNR and CDR2 FQNEAQ (reference sequence). The CDR3 sequence is 14 residues long. Germline trimming cut 5 bases from V and 3 bases from J; bases unmatched to any gene: 6. The CDR3, as DNA: TGTGCCAGCAGCGATTTCAGGGGGGACTATGGCTACACCTTC. Protein product: CASSDFRGDYGYTF.

This clone was counted once. The gene calls are TRBV7-6 and TRBJ1-1; a possible D gene is TRBD1 (6 bases). The CDR3 has 14 amino acids. CDR1 is SGHVS, CDR2 FNYEAQ, per germline. V lost 3 bases and J lost 4, with 12 bases in between. CDR3 DNA sequence: TGTGCCAGCAGCTTTGGGGGCGCGGGCACTGAAGCTTTCTTT. This encodes CASSFGGAGTEAFF.

CDR3 sequence: CASSVGGYGYTF. The CDR3 bases are TGTGCCAGCAGCGTAGGCGGCTATGGCTACACCTTC. The chain has TRBV9 and TRBJ1-2; D remains ambiguous. Looked up from germline, CDR1 is SGDLS and CDR2 is YYNGEE. This CDR3 region has 12 residues. Trimming took off 0 bases at V and 4 bases at J, with 4 bases between the two ends.

V is TRBV6-1 and J is TRBJ1-6, with a possible D match to TRBD1 (6 bases). Deletions cut 3 bases from V and 4 bases from J, with 13 bases between. This CDR3 comprises 16 residues. Per the germline V gene, CDR1 is MNHNS and CDR2 is SASEGT. The CDR3 spells CASSDQDRRYNSPLHF. The CDR3 region has the DNA TGTGCCAGCAGTGACCAGGACAGACGTTATAATTCACCCCTCCACTTT.

The chain joins TRBV9 to TRBJ2-3; no firm D call. The CDR3 spans 12 residues. The V gene's germline CDR1 is SGDLS and CDR2 YYNGEE. Trimming removed 3 bases from V and 7 bases from J, with 9 bases in between. The CDR3 region has the DNA TGTGCCAGCAGCGCACCCGGTTATACGCAGTATTTT. Translation gives CASSAPGYTQYF.

The chain couples TRBV4-3 to TRBJ2-7; 8 nucleotides line up with TRBD2. J was trimmed by 2 bases and V by 1 base; bases with no gene match: 7. This CDR3 spans 16 amino acids. Per germline, CDR1 LGHNA and CDR2 YSLEER. DNA of the CDR3: TGCGCCAGCAGCCAAGCGGGAATCGGGGGGGCCTACGAGCAGTACTTC. Protein sequence: CASSQAGIGGAYEQYF.

The chain couples TRBV6-5 to TRBJ2-5, with D possibly matching TRBD2 (7 bases). V dropped 2 bases and J dropped 5 bases, with 18 bases sitting between them. The CDR3 is made up of 16 amino acids. Germline-derived CDR1 and CDR2 are MNHEY and SVGAGI. The CDR3 DNA sequence: TGTGCCAGCAGTTACACCCTCTGGGGGAGGGGGGAGACCCAGTACTTC. Encoded protein: CASSYTLWGRGETQYF.

The chain employs TRBV6-5 and TRBJ2-7, with D possibly TRBD1 on 5 matching bases. CDR3 length: 14 amino acids. Trimming pared 8 bases from V and 2 bases from J, leaving 16 bases between. The germline V gene has CDR1 MNHEY and CDR2 SVGAGI. CDR3 sequence reads: CASGTSRVPYEQYF. The CDR3 DNA reads as TGTGCCAGCGGAACAAGCAGGGTACCCTACGAGCAGTACTTC.

The genes are TRBV2 and TRBJ1-4; no reliable D call. The CDR3 runs 17 residues. V gave up 2 bases and J gave up 0 bases, with 13 bases separating them. Germline-derived CDR1 and CDR2 are SNHLY and FYNNEI. CDR3 nucleotides: TGTGCCAGCAGTGAAACCGCGACGGATTCAACTAATGAAAAACTGTTTTTT. Translated: CASSETATDSTNEKLFF.

V and J are TRBV6-5 and TRBJ2-7; TRBD1 agrees at 9 bases. J lost 0 bases, V lost 0 bases, and 0 bases had no gene match. The CDR3 covers 15 residues. CDR1 MNHEY and CDR2 SVGAGI come from the germline V gene. CDR3 in amino acids: CASSYSTGGSYEQYF. Here the CDR3 DNA reads TGTGCCAGCAGTTACTCGACAGGGGGCTCCTACGAGCAGTACTTC.

This clone was recorded a few times. The chain uses TRBV7-9 and TRBJ1-1; D is possibly TRBD1 (5 bases). CDR1 is SEHNR and CDR2 is FQNEAQ in the germline V gene (reference sequence). CDR3 size: 13 residues. With 6 bases removed from V and 1 base from J, the gap between germline ends came to 9 bases. CDR3 DNA sequence: TGTGCCAGCAGAGGACAACCGAACACTGAAGCTTTCTTT. The encoded protein is CASRGQPNTEAFF. Full variable domain (rest looked up from reference TRBV7-9 and TRBJ1-1): DTGVSQNPRHKITKRGQNVTFRCDPISEHNRLYWYRQTLGQGPEFLTYFQNEAQLEKSRLLSDRFSAERPKGSFSTLEIQRTEQGDSAMYLCASRGQPNTEAFFGQGTRLTVV.

The V and J genes are TRBV3-1 (or the pseudogene TRBV3-2) and TRBJ2-7; D gene uncertain. V lost 3 bases, J lost 2 bases, and 11 bases lay in between. The CDR3 extends over 14 amino acids. Germline assignment: CDR1 LGHDT and CDR2 YNNKEL (reference sequence). Here the CDR3 reads CASSHLDGPYEQYF. Written as DNA, the CDR3 is TGTGCCAGCAGCCACTTGGACGGACCCTACGAGCAGTACTTC.

The CDR3 nucleotides are TGCAGCGTCGGGACCCGGCACGAAAAACTGTTTTTT. Translation gives CSVGTRHEKLFF. The chain carries TRBV29-1 and TRBJ1-4, with a possible D match to TRBD1 (5 bases). Between the trimmed V and J ends, which lost 6 bases and 8 bases, there was a span of 13 bases. The CDR3 is 12 amino acids. CDR1 and CDR2 (germline): SQVTM, ANQGSEA. Together with reference TRBV29-1 and TRBJ1-4, the CDR3 gives the full variable domain: SAVISQKPSRDICQRGTSLTIQCQVDSQVTMMFWYRQQPGQSLTLIATANQGSEATYESGFVIDKFPISRPNLTFSTLTVSNMSPEDSSIYLCSVGTRHEKLFFGSGTQLSVL.

The rearrangement links TRBV21-1 to TRBJ1-1. TRBV21-1 is described as a pseudogene. The CDR3 is 13 residues long. The CDR3 protein is CASSKVHAALAFF. The CDR3 nucleotides are TGTGCCAGCAGCAAAGTACACGCGGCTCTTGCTTTCTTT.

This clone was seen more than once but under ten times. The V and J genes are TRBV19 and TRBJ1-6; unclear D gene. The CDR3 runs 14 residues. CDR1 is LNHDA, CDR2 SQIVND, per germline (reference sequence). Trimming removed 4 bases at V and 9 bases at J, with 13 bases between. The CDR3 protein is CASSTIRGISPLHF. The CDR3 bases are TGTGCCAGTAGTACGATCCGTGGGATTTCACCCCTCCACTTT.

V is TRBV9 and J is TRBJ2-1; 7 bases match TRBD1. Germline V lookup: CDR1 SGDLS, CDR2 YYNGEE. This CDR3 contains 17 residues. V dropped 0 bases and J dropped 5; count of bases not matched to a gene: 11. The CDR3 is CASSVANRGWAHNEQFF. DNA of the CDR3: TGTGCCAGCAGCGTAGCCAACAGGGGATGGGCTCACAATGAGCAGTTCTTC.

This chain links TRBV7-9 with TRBJ1-2; TRBD1 is a possible D gene (6 bases). Per the germline V gene, CDR1 is SEHNR and CDR2 is FQNEAQ (reference sequence). The CDR3 totals 13 residues. V lost 5 bases and J lost 6, with 13 bases in between. The CDR3 bases are TGTGCCAGCAGCCCCTCCGGGACAAATGGCTACACCTTC. This gives the protein CASSPSGTNGYTF.

The chain joins TRBV12-3 or TRBV12-4 to TRBJ2-1; D gene unclear. The CDR3 has 11 residues. Trimming removed 4 bases at V and 4 bases at J, with 2 bases between. The DNA of the CDR3 is TGTGCCAGCAGTTCGTACAATGAGCAGTTCTTC. It is translated as CASSSYNEQFF.